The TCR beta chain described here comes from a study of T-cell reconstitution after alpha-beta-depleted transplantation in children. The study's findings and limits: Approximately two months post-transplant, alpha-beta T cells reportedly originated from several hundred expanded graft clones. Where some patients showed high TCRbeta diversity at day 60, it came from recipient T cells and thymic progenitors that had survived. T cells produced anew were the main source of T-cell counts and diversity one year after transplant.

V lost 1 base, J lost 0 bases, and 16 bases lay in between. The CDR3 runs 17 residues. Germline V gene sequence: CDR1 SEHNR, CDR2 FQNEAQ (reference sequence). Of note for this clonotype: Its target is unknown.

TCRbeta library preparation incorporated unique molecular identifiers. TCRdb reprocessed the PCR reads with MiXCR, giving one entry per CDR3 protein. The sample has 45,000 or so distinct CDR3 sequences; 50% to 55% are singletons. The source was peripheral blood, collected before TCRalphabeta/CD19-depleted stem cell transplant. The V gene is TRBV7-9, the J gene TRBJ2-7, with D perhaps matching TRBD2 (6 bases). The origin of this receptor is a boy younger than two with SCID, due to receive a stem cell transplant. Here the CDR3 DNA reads TGTGCCAGCAGCTTAGGGGGATTGGCCGGGGGCTCCTACGAGCAGTACTTC. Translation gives CASSLGGLAGGSYEQYF.